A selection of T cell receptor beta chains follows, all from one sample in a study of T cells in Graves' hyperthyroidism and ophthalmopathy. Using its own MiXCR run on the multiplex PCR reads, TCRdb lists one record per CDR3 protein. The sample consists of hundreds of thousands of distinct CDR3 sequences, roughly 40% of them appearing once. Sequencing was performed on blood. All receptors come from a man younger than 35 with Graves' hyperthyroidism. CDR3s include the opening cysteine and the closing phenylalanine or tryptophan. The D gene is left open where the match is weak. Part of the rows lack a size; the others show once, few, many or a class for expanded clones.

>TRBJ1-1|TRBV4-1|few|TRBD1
CASSQPGQGAVNTEAFF
TGCGCCAGCAGCCAACCGGGACAGGGGGCGGTGAACACTGAAGCTTTCTTT
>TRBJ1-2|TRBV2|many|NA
CASLVSTSYGYTF
TGTGCCAGCTTAGTCTCAACCTCCTATGGCTACACCTTC
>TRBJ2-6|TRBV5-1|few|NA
CASSLTWTEELWANVLTF
TGCGCCAGCAGCTTGACGTGGACGGAGGAGCTCTGGGCCAACGTCCTGACTTTC
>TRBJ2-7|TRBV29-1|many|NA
CSVEMASRPYEQYF
TGCAGCGTTGAGATGGCGAGTCGGCCCTACGAGCAGTACTTC
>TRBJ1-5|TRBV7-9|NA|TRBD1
CASRPGLVGTGIQPQHF
TGTGCCAGCAGACCGGGACTGGTCGGGACAGGGATTCAGCCCCAGCATTTT
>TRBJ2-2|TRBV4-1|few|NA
CASSQPGHTGELFF
TGCGCCAGCAGCCAGCCGGGTCACACCGGGGAGCTGTTTTTT
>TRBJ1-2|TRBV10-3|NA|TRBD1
CAISSTGTIYGYTF
TGTGCCATCAGCTCGACAGGGACAATCTATGGCTACACCTTC
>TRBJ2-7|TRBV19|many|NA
CASSGAGTYEQYF
TGTGCCAGTAGCGGAGCAGGGACCTACGAGCAGTACTTC
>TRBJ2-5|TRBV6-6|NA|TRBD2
CASRRPSSGRKETQYF
TGTGCCAGCAGGCGACCCTCTAGCGGGAGAAAGGAGACCCAGTACTTC
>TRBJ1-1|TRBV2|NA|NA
CASLAEGGLKTEAFF
TGTGCCAGCTTAGCAGAAGGGGGTCTAAAGACTGAAGCTTTCTTT
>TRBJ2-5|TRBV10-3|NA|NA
CAISESSGNETQYF
TGTGCCATCAGTGAGTCCTCAGGGAACGAGACCCAGTACTTC